This is a list of T cell receptor beta chains from one sample in a study of synovial regulatory T cells in juvenile arthritis. Clones were sequenced by immunoSEQ multiplex PCR, and TCRdb holds only the in-frame ones, with some missing. The sample holds just under 10,000 clones. The sequenced sample consisted of Treg cells from blood. The receptors were sampled from a donor aged 2-30 years with juvenile idiopathic arthritis. Each CDR3 is given with its conserved first and last residue. The order of the fields is V gene, J gene, CDR3 protein.

V: TRBV6-1
J: TRBJ2-1
CDR3: CASSEEAEQFF

V: TRBV5-1
J: TRBJ2-7
CDR3: CASSLGSSYEQYF

V: TRBV4-2
J: TRBJ2-7
CDR3: CASSPQTSGPPYEQYF

V: TRBV30
J: TRBJ1-3
CDR3: CAWIRRPGNTIYF

V: TRBV5-1
J: TRBJ2-2
CDR3: CASSQIRSDTGELFF

V: TRBV5-6
J: TRBJ2-3
CDR3: CASSLEGQGADTQYF

V: TRBV4-1
J: TRBJ1-2
CDR3: CASSQDHKGMYGYTF

V: TRBV28
J: TRBJ2-3
CDR3: CASSSGLAGGDTQYF

V: TRBV10-3
J: TRBJ1-3
CDR3: CAISAGGSGNTIYF

V: TRBV6-6
J: TRBJ1-3
CDR3: CASRQQQGGRNTIYF

V: TRBV5-1
J: TRBJ2-2
CDR3: CASSPTGDAGELFF

V: TRBV28
J: TRBJ1-2
CDR3: CASSRVSGYYGYTF

V: TRBV4-1
J: TRBJ2-1
CDR3: CASSQSSGRALYNEQFF

V: TRBV10-2
J: TRBJ2-7
CDR3: CASRTPGGHYEQYF

V: TRBV4-1
J: TRBJ1-2
CDR3: CASSPGATLVGIYGYTF

V: TRBV6-1
J: TRBJ2-7
CDR3: CASRAGTGGYEQYF

V: TRBV18
J: TRBJ2-7
CDR3: CASSPGTTPTEQYF

V: TRBV19
J: TRBJ2-3
CDR3: CASSKYYSGRTGDTQYF

V: TRBV4-3
J: TRBJ1-1
CDR3: CASSQVGAGGTPEAFF

V: TRBV2
J: TRBJ1-2
CDR3: CASSVQGAHGYTF

V: TRBV28
J: TRBJ2-7
CDR3: CASTPGTGSSYEQYF

V: TRBV2
J: TRBJ1-1
CDR3: CASGGQLSKAFF

V: TRBV5-6
J: TRBJ1-5
CDR3: CASSLGGSGQPQHF

V: TRBV18
J: TRBJ1-4
CDR3: CASSLGQGGKLFF

V: TRBV7-9
J: TRBJ1-1
CDR3: CASSLEGNTEAFF

V: TRBV4-1
J: TRBJ2-7
CDR3: CASSQGAASYEQYF

V: TRBV14
J: TRBJ1-1
CDR3: CASSRSLNTEAFF

V: TRBV18
J: TRBJ2-5
CDR3: CASSPPQGDRGIQETQYF

V: TRBV28
J: TRBJ2-7
CDR3: CASSKAGGPPDEQYF

V: TRBV5-1
J: TRBJ1-3
CDR3: CASSLYPGLENTIYF

V: TRBV6-6
J: TRBJ1-1
CDR3: CAGQGNTEAFF

V: TRBV6-5
J: TRBJ1-2
CDR3: CASSYDRAYGYTF

V: TRBV5-4
J: TRBJ1-1
CDR3: CASSPALGRPGAEAFF

V: TRBV4-2
J: TRBJ1-1
CDR3: CASSQGKGGSTEAFF

V: TRBV7-9
J: TRBJ1-2
CDR3: CASSPSRGAGYGYTF

V: TRBV2
J: TRBJ1-5
CDR3: CASTRDTRVSQHF

V: TRBV6-5
J: TRBJ2-7
CDR3: CASSPSLYEQYF

V: TRBV6-6
J: TRBJ2-1
CDR3: CASSYSARTGEQFF

V: TRBV7-2
J: TRBJ1-1
CDR3: CASSTDRGRTEAFF

V: TRBV6-5
J: TRBJ1-3
CDR3: CASSSRQTSGNTIYF

V: TRBV6-5
J: TRBJ2-2
CDR3: CASSFRLTGNTGELFF

V: TRBV5-6
J: TRBJ1-1
CDR3: CASSLVTNTEAFF

V: TRBV7-2
J: TRBJ1-3
CDR3: CASSRTGSSGNTIYF

V: TRBV14
J: TRBJ1-5
CDR3: CASSQGQPQHF

V: TRBV15
J: TRBJ1-5
CDR3: CATSRDGDLGRHF

V: TRBV10-1
J: TRBJ1-5
CDR3: CASRRQIVGNQPQHF

V: TRBV4-2
J: TRBJ1-2
CDR3: CASSPVEPSGGYTF

V: TRBV7-8
J: TRBJ1-5
CDR3: CASSLGGQPQHF

V: TRBV6-1
J: TRBJ2-5
CDR3: CASSEGPGGETQYF

V: TRBV6-5
J: TRBJ2-7
CDR3: CASSRRRVGRQYF

V: TRBV19
J: TRBJ2-2
CDR3: CASSLSKNTGELFF

V: TRBV20-1
J: TRBJ1-2
CDR3: CSASGYTF

V: TRBV5-5
J: TRBJ1-2
CDR3: CASSPFRDRFYGYTF

V: TRBV7-8
J: TRBJ1-2
CDR3: CASSLRDGYTF

V: TRBV6-5
J: TRBJ1-2
CDR3: CASRDRVGYGYTF

V: TRBV7-2
J: TRBJ1-2
CDR3: CASSLASVYGYTF

V: TRBV28
J: TRBJ1-2
CDR3: CASSPRGAYYGYTF

V: TRBV7-6
J: TRBJ2-1
CDR3: CASSPTRANEQFF

V: TRBV6-1
J: TRBJ2-7
CDR3: CASSEYPTSGTYEQYF

V: TRBV10-3
J: TRBJ2-7
CDR3: CAIRTGGRARDEQYF